Below, 21 T cell receptor beta chains from the same sample are listed, as sequenced in a study of blood T cell repertoires in COVID-19. Assay: immunoSEQ multiplex PCR; the TCRdb copy retains only in-frame clones and omits some. The table has about 190,000 clones, approximately 79% seen once. The specimen sequenced was peripheral blood. The receptors were sampled from a man aged 45 to 65 who had recovered from COVID-19.

This chain links TRBV9 with TRBJ2-3, with D hard to call. Germline lookup yields CDR1 SGDLS and CDR2 YYNGEE. Trimming stripped 0 bases from V and 2 bases from J, with 4 bases between. There are 13 residues in the CDR3. The CDR3 loop reads CASSVDITDTQYF. The CDR3 DNA reads TGTGCCAGCAGCGTAGACATCACAGATACGCAGTATTTT.

V and J are TRBV5-1 and TRBJ2-2; no definite D call. V dropped 0 bases and J dropped 8 bases, with 11 bases sitting between them. The CDR3 has 14 residues. Germline values: CDR1 SGHRS, CDR2 YFSETQ. The CDR3: CASSLDSGGGELFF. CDR3 coding DNA: TGCGCCAGCAGCTTGGATAGTGGCGGAGGGGAGCTGTTTTTT.

The chain has TRBV30 and TRBJ2-7, with D maybe TRBD1 (5 bases). V shed 0 bases and J shed 2 bases, with 14 bases lying between them. Germline-derived CDR1 and CDR2 are GTSNPN and SVGIG (reference sequence). The CDR3 is 15 residues long. CDR3 nucleotides: TGTGCCTGGAGTGTACGACAGCACAGAACCTACGAGCAGTACTTC. Its protein product is CAWSVRQHRTYEQYF.

The chain employs TRBV7-2 and TRBJ1-5, with D unclear. The V gene's germline CDR1 is SGHTA and CDR2 FQGNSA. V was clipped by 2 bases and J by 7 bases, with 6 bases between them. This CDR3 has 12 residues. The DNA for the CDR3 is TGTGCCAGCAGCTTAACCTACCAGCCCCAGCATTTT. Its translation: CASSLTYQPQHF.

The chain links TRBV5-6 to TRBJ1-2, with D perhaps TRBD1 (5 bases). Germline V lookup: CDR1 SGHDT, CDR2 YYEEEE. V was pared by 0 bases and J by 4 bases, with 16 bases between. The CDR3 consists of 16 residues. CDR3 bases: TGTGCCAGCAGCTTGGCATATGTCCTCGGGGGCTATGGCTACACCTTC. Translation gives CASSLAYVLGGYGYTF.

The chain joins TRBV3-1 (or the pseudogene TRBV3-2) to TRBJ2-7; 7 nucleotides align to TRBD2. V dropped 5 bases and J dropped 3; count of bases not matched to a gene: 4. Germline V gene lookup returns CDR1 LGHDT and CDR2 YNNKEL (reference sequence). There are 13 residues in the CDR3. CDR3 sequence reads: CASSALANYEQYF. For the CDR3, the DNA is TGTGCCAGCAGCGCACTAGCGAACTACGAGCAGTACTTC.

The chain couples TRBV7-3 to TRBJ2-2, with D perhaps TRBD1 (6 bases). Trimming left V 5 bases short and J 5 bases short, with 9 bases between. This CDR3 has 13 amino acids. Germline CDR1 SGHTA, CDR2 FQGTGA. The CDR3 reads CASSPTGTGELFF. CDR3 coding DNA: TGTGCCAGCAGCCCTACAGGGACCGGGGAGCTGTTTTTT.

CDR3 amino acids: CASSLRPAGVADEQFF. The CDR3 region has the DNA TGTGCCAGCAGCTTAAGACCTGCGGGAGTGGCGGATGAGCAGTTCTTC. The V call is TRBV7-3, the J call TRBJ2-1; 7 bases match TRBD2. CDR1 is SGHTA and CDR2 is FQGTGA in the germline V gene. The V gene end was trimmed by 1 base and the J gene end by 8 bases; junction bases not matched to a gene: 11. This CDR3 contains 16 residues.

This rearrangement joins TRBV10-3 to TRBJ2-1; 8 bases match TRBD2. CDR1 is ENHRY and CDR2 is SYGVKD in the germline V gene. With 10 bases clipped from V and 4 bases from J, the junction kept 6 bases outside the gene matches. The CDR3 is 13 residues long. CDR3 amino acids: CATGGQVYNEQFF. CDR3 sequence (DNA): TGTGCCACGGGAGGGCAGGTTTACAATGAGCAGTTCTTC.

This clone was detected only a few times. The rearrangement joins TRBV6-2 or TRBV6-3 to TRBJ2-7; 7 bases line up with TRBD2. There are 14 residues in the CDR3. The germline CDR1 and CDR2 sequences are MNHEY and SVGEGT. The V gene end was trimmed by 1 base and the J gene end by 5 bases; junction bases not matched to a gene: 5. CDR3 residues: CASSYFHLADEQYF. In nucleotides, the CDR3 is TGTGCCAGCAGTTACTTCCATCTAGCGGACGAGCAGTACTTC.

In regard to this clone: The junction departs from the called germline gene at one end, perhaps through a read error. The chain uses TRBV6-2 or TRBV6-3 and TRBJ2-7, with TRBD1 matching 9 bases. The CDR3 runs to 16 residues. CDR1 is MNHEY and CDR2 is SVGEGT in the germline V gene. CDR3 coding DNA: TGTGCCAGCAGTCACTCAGTCCCGGGACAGGGCTACGAGCAGTACTTC. This encodes CASSHSVPGQGYEQYF.

The genes are TRBV6-5 and TRBJ2-3; D is unclear. Trimming shortened V by 2 bases and J by 0 bases, and 12 bases separated the two germline ends. Germline V gives CDR1 MNHEY, CDR2 SVGAGI. This CDR3 spans 16 amino acids. The chain's CDR3 is CASSYRRSTSTDTQYF. CDR3 in DNA: TGTGCCAGCAGTTACCGGCGGTCCACTAGCACAGATACGCAGTATTTT.

There are many counts of this clone. The chain has TRBV6-2 or TRBV6-3 and TRBJ1-5; tentative D call: TRBD1 (5 bases). This CDR3 contains 11 residues. V lost 4 bases to trimming and J lost 14 bases, with 12 bases between them. Germline lookup yields CDR1 MNHEY and CDR2 SVGEGT. The CDR3 DNA reads as TGTGCCAGCAGTTTCTACGACAGTAAGCATTTT. Its translation is CASSFYDSKHF.

The chain carries TRBV7-6 and TRBJ2-3; 8 bases fit TRBD1. V shed 1 base, J shed 4 bases, and the junction held 4 bases outside the gene matches. The germline CDR1 and CDR2 sequences are SGHVS and FNYEAQ. CDR3 length: 15 amino acids. CDR3: CASSLVGRGPDTQYF. The CDR3 DNA reads TGTGCCAGCAGCTTAGTGGGCAGGGGGCCAGATACGCAGTATTTT.

The rearrangement links TRBV5-5 to TRBJ2-3; the match to TRBD2 covers 8 bases. V was clipped by 3 bases and J by 2 bases; unmatched bases: 8. The length of the CDR3 is 16 residues. Germline-derived CDR1 and CDR2 are SGHKS and YYEKEE (reference sequence). CDR3 sequence reads: CASSSRLATTTDTQYF. The CDR3, as DNA: TGTGCCAGCAGCTCAAGACTAGCGACTACCACAGATACGCAGTATTTT.

This clone was seen repeatedly, ten times or more. This chain links TRBV7-9 with TRBJ1-2; possible D gene TRBD1, 5 bases. The CDR3 length is 15 residues. CDR1 SEHNR and CDR2 FQNEAQ come from the germline V gene (reference sequence). V lost 1 base to trimming and J lost 2 bases, with 11 bases between them. CDR3 nucleotide sequence: TGTGCCAGCAGCTTAGGAGAAGGGGTGAACTATGGCTACACCTTC. Encoded protein: CASSLGEGVNYGYTF. Supplemented by reference TRBV7-9 and TRBJ1-2, the full variable domain reads DTGVSQNPRHKITKRGQNVTFRCDPISEHNRLYWYRQTLGQGPEFLTYFQNEAQLEKSRLLSDRFSAERPKGSFSTLEIQRTEQGDSAMYLCASSLGEGVNYGYTFGSGTRLTVV.

This clone has just one count. The chain couples TRBV12-3 or TRBV12-4 to TRBJ1-2, with 7 bases that match TRBD1. J gave up 6 bases and V 6 bases, and 7 bases lay outside the gene matches. CDR3 size: 13 residues. In nucleotides, the CDR3 is TGTGCCAGCAGCCGCGACAGGGTAAATGGCTACACCTTC. Its translation: CASSRDRVNGYTF.

The rearrangement uses TRBV5-4 and TRBJ2-1, with 11 bases identical to TRBD2. The CDR3 is 15 residues long. The V gene's germline CDR1 is SGHNT and CDR2 YYREEE (reference sequence). The V and J ends lost 4 bases and 5 bases, in that order; junction bases with no gene match: 5. CDR3 protein: CASSGALAGDNEQFF. The CDR3 nucleotides are TGTGCCAGCAGCGGGGCACTAGCGGGAGACAATGAGCAGTTCTTC.

This sequence joins TRBV5-6 and TRBJ1-4; D not resolved. V was pared by 5 bases and J by 8 bases, with 13 bases between. The germline V gene encodes CDR1 SGHDT and CDR2 YYEEEE. The CDR3 has 13 residues. The CDR3 sequence is CASSNGAEEKLFF. The CDR3 nucleotides read TGTGCCAGCAGTAACGGCGCGGAAGAAAAACTGTTTTTT.

The V call is TRBV18, the J call TRBJ1-2; 7 bases agree with TRBD1. Germline V gene data show CDR1 as KGHSH and CDR2 as LQKENI. The junction had 7 bases not matched to a gene; V was cut back by 4 bases and J by 8 bases. The CDR3 contains 13 residues. CDR3 protein: CASSQSGGEGYTF. Here the CDR3 DNA reads TGTGCCAGCTCACAGTCAGGGGGTGAAGGCTACACCTTC.

The V call is TRBV5-4, the J call TRBJ2-3, with D unclear. Germline-derived CDR1 and CDR2 are SGHNT and YYREEE (reference sequence). V was clipped by 3 bases and J by 2 bases, with 10 bases between them. This CDR3 is 14 amino acids long. This chain's CDR3 is CASSSQLVTDTQYF. The CDR3, as DNA: TGTGCCAGCAGCTCTCAGTTGGTCACAGATACGCAGTATTTT.